Listed below are T cell receptor beta chains from one sample, sequenced in a study of blood T cell repertoires in COVID-19. Repertoires were generated with immunoSEQ multiplex PCR, while TCRdb's copy carries only in-frame clones and drops some. The sample carries about 170,000 clones, 79% recorded once. Sequenced input: PBMCs or T cells enriched from blood (not recorded which). Receptors were obtained from a woman aged 70-85 years in a cohort exposed to, infected with or recovered from COVID-19 (not recorded which). Each CDR3 is given with its conserved first and last residue. D genes are given only for firm matches.

D	V	J	CDR3
NA	TRBV4-3	TRBJ2-4	CASSQGSQGLAPRGIQYF
TRBD2	TRBV5-1	TRBJ2-3	CASSLEGLALSATDTQYF
NA	TRBV9	TRBJ2-7	CASSTAQGRFGYEQYF
NA	TRBV2	TRBJ1-1	CASRGGSTEAFF
TRBD2	TRBV5-5	TRBJ2-2	CASSPPGRGANTGELFF
TRBD1	TRBV7-9	TRBJ2-1	CASSLGTGLTFTYNEQFF
NA	TRBV7-3	TRBJ1-5	CASSSDTNQPQHF
NA	TRBV9	TRBJ2-7	CASSPQTGEQYF
TRBD1	TRBV7-2	TRBJ1-2	CASSFGQGAPGGYTF
NA	TRBV7-9	TRBJ1-1	CASSLWRPGFYDTEAFF
TRBD1	TRBV2	TRBJ1-5	CASSATGGKNQPQHF
NA	TRBV15	TRBJ2-1	CATSRGPSSYNEQFF
TRBD2	TRBV15	TRBJ2-1	CATSSIVGAGASNEQFF
NA	TRBV5-1	TRBJ1-1	CASSLAQSNTEAFF
NA	TRBV7-9	TRBJ2-5	CASSYNSVRGETQYF
TRBD2	TRBV6-2/TRBV6-3	TRBJ2-1	CASSYSTSGRRSYNEQFF
NA	TRBV9	TRBJ2-3	CASSVSVGTDTQYF
TRBD1	TRBV28	TRBJ2-1	CASSLLRGRYEQFF
NA	TRBV6-5	TRBJ1-3	CASSGGGTSGNTIYF
TRBD2	TRBV11-1	TRBJ2-3	CASSPSGRGTDTQYF
TRBD1	TRBV29-1	TRBJ2-1	CSVFKGQGYYNEQFF
TRBD1	TRBV5-4	TRBJ2-1	CASSPGQGLAEAYNEQFF
TRBD1	TRBV19	TRBJ2-6	CASSRTGPGANVLTF
NA	TRBV7-2	TRBJ2-2	CASSGAVLANTGELFF
TRBD1	TRBV28	TRBJ1-5	CASRYRGRQPQHF
NA	TRBV5-1	TRBJ2-3	CASSLEQFTDTQYF
NA	TRBV11-3	TRBJ2-3	CASSLTSGVTDTQYF
NA	TRBV28	TRBJ1-2	CALSGDYGYTF
TRBD1	TRBV2	TRBJ2-3	CASSLQGLPTDTQYF
NA	TRBV11-3	TRBJ1-1	CASSFPRPSNTEAFF
TRBD1	TRBV6-6	TRBJ1-3	CASSSQGVSGNTIYF
NA	TRBV4-1	TRBJ2-1	CASSQAPGSSNEQFF
NA	TRBV3-1/TRBV3-2	TRBJ2-3	CASSFEETDTQYF
TRBD2	TRBV7-2	TRBJ2-1	CASSLQSRGGEQFF
TRBD2	TRBV19	TRBJ2-1	CASRTSGTSDEQFF
NA	TRBV30	TRBJ2-2	CAWSASRGWTGELFF
NA	TRBV7-9	TRBJ2-1	CASSLGQNNEQFF
TRBD1	TRBV9	TRBJ1-3	CASRPHTGASGNTIYF
NA	TRBV9	TRBJ1-5	CASSVGVGGGQPQHF
NA	TRBV2	TRBJ2-5	CASSEQGRGETQYF
NA	TRBV5-1	TRBJ2-1	CASSLGGENNEQFF
TRBD1	TRBV16	TRBJ1-5	CASSLQGNQPQHF
TRBD1	TRBV9	TRBJ2-2	CASSVEGRGTGELFF
TRBD1	TRBV12-5	TRBJ1-1	CASGLVLTGEAFF
TRBD1	TRBV14	TRBJ1-2	CASSQIRGSGYTF
TRBD1	TRBV3-1/TRBV3-2	TRBJ2-7	CASSKGGTGYYEQYF